These T cell receptor beta chains were read from a single sample in a study of Graves' ophthalmopathy and Graves' hyperthyroidism. A single record per CDR3 protein comes from TCRdb applying MiXCR to the multiplex PCR reads. The sample carries 350,000 or so distinct CDR3 sequences, roughly a sixth recorded once. The sequenced sample was peripheral blood. These receptors were obtained from an adult man with Graves' ophthalmopathy. CDR3s include the opening cysteine and the closing phenylalanine or tryptophan. The D gene is left open where the match is weak. Only part of the rows carry a size: once, few, many, or a class if the clone is expanded.

many	.	TRBV20-1	TRBJ2-5	TGCAGTGCTAGTGTTAGCGGCCAAGAGACCCAGTACTTC	CSASVSGQETQYF
.	.	TRBV6-2/TRBV6-3	TRBJ1-5	TGTGCCAGCAGTTACGAGGTGAGAACAGGGCTTGCTCAGCCCCAGCATTTT	CASSYEVRTGLAQPQHF
.	.	TRBV3-1	TRBJ2-7	TGTGCCAGCAGCCAAGAGCCCGGGGTTGGGTACGAGCAGTACTTC	CASSQEPGVGYEQYF
many	TRBD1	TRBV12-3/TRBV12-4	TRBJ1-5	TGTGCCAGCAGAGGGCAGGGGGCCCATCAGCCCCAGCATTTT	CASRGQGAHQPQHF
many	.	TRBV2	TRBJ2-5	TGTGCCAGCAAACCAACTTTACAAGAGACCCAGTACTTC	CASKPTLQETQYF
few	TRBD1	TRBV6-2/TRBV6-3	TRBJ1-5	TGTGCCAGCTCGAAGGACGGGACAGCGTCGAATCAGCCCCAGCATTTT	CASSKDGTASNQPQHF
many	.	TRBV24-1	TRBJ1-2	TGTGCCACCAGTGATTCGAGGACCGGGAACGACGGCTACACCTTC	CATSDSRTGNDGYTF
many	.	TRBV6-6	TRBJ2-5	TGTGCCAGCAGTTACTCGAACGCGGCAAAAGAGACCCAGTACTTC	CASSYSNAAKETQYF
.	.	TRBV12-3/TRBV12-4	TRBJ1-1	TGTGCCAGCAGTGGCCTACTCATGAACACTGAAGCTTTCTTT	CASSGLLMNTEAFF
many	.	TRBV11-2	TRBJ2-7	TGTGCCAGCAGCTTAGGGATTGAGCAGTACTTC	CASSLGIEQYF
many	TRBD2	TRBV5-6	TRBJ2-3	TGTGCCAGCAGCTTGGTGACGGGAGGGGGGGATACGCAGTATTTT	CASSLVTGGGDTQYF
many	TRBD1	TRBV6-1	TRBJ2-7	TGTGCCAGCGGACAGGGGGCGAGGTACGAGCAGTACTTC	CASGQGARYEQYF
.	.	TRBV7-3	TRBJ1-2	TGTGCCAGCAGCCAGCCCCGAGTTGTCTATGGCTACACCTTC	CASSQPRVVYGYTF
many	.	TRBV6-2/TRBV6-3	TRBJ1-2	TGTGCCAGCAGTGATAGGGATGGCTACACCTTC	CASSDRDGYTF
many	.	TRBV28	TRBJ1-1	TGTGCCAGCAGCCGACAGAGGAGAACTGAAGCTTTCTTT	CASSRQRRTEAFF
many	.	TRBV6-5	TRBJ1-1	TGTGCCAGCAGACCGCTAAACACTGAAGCTTTCTTT	CASRPLNTEAFF
.	.	TRBV6-1	TRBJ2-2	TGTGCCCTTCAGGCCGGATTCACCGGGGAGCTGTTTTTT	CALQAGFTGELFF
many	.	TRBV20-1	TRBJ2-7	TGCAGTGCTAGTATCCTGGACGGTTCCTACGAGCAGTACTTC	CSASILDGSYEQYF
many	.	TRBV12-3/TRBV12-4	TRBJ2-5	TGTGCCAGCAGTTTTCAAGGGGAAGAGACCCAGTACTTC	CASSFQGEETQYF
many	.	TRBV9	TRBJ2-2	TGTGCCAGCAGCGTAAATTCAGCAGCGAACACCGGGGAGCTGTTTTTT	CASSVNSAANTGELFF
many	.	TRBV5-1	TRBJ1-6	TGCGCCAGCAGCTTGGTTCCAGGGGTATCAGGATCACCCCTCCACTTT	CASSLVPGVSGSPLHF
many	.	TRBV7-9	TRBJ2-5	TGTGCCAGCAGCTTAGTGTTTGGAGAGACCCAGTACTTC	CASSLVFGETQYF
many	TRBD2	TRBV11-2	TRBJ2-7	TGTGCCAGCAGCCCCTTAGCGGGGGGGGGCGGGTACGAGCAGTACTTC	CASSPLAGGGGYEQYF
.	.	TRBV7-2	TRBJ1-5	TGTGCCAGCAGCCCCGACAGTCGTAATCAGCCCCAGCATTTT	CASSPDSRNQPQHF
many	TRBD2	TRBV20-1	TRBJ2-5	TGCAGTGCTCGACTAGCGGGATGGGAGACCCAGTACTTC	CSARLAGWETQYF
many	TRBD1	TRBV12-3/TRBV12-4	TRBJ1-5	TGTGTCAGCAGCCCGACAGGGGGGCACCAGCCCCAGCATTTT	CVSSPTGGHQPQHF
many	TRBD1	TRBV19	TRBJ1-1	TGTGCCAGTAGGGACCCAGGGGGCGTCGACACTGAAGCTTTCTTT	CASRDPGGVDTEAFF
.	.	TRBV7-8	TRBJ1-2	TGTGCCAGCAGCTTAGTGACTCAGGCCGGCTCGGCTGTGTATGGCTACAGCTTC	CASSLVTQAGSAVYGYSF
many	.	TRBV6-1	TRBJ1-5	TGTGCCAGCAGTGGGAGTCGACAGGGCAATCAGCCCCAGCATTTT	CASSGSRQGNQPQHF
many	.	TRBV19	TRBJ1-2	TGTGCCAGTAGTACCCCGACAGGCAACTATGGCTACACCTTC	CASSTPTGNYGYTF
many	.	TRBV5-1	TRBJ2-7	TGCGCCAGCAGTTCCGGGAGCCCTTCGGACGAGCAGTACTTC	CASSSGSPSDEQYF
many	.	TRBV30	TRBJ2-5	TGTGCCTGGAGTGAGGTCAGGGCAGAGACCCAGTACTTC	CAWSEVRAETQYF
many	.	TRBV29-1	TRBJ1-2	TGCAGCGTTGAAGGAGGGGGGACGTGGGGCTACACCTTC	CSVEGGGTWGYTF
many	.	TRBV29-1	TRBJ1-1	TGCAGCGGTATGGAGGGAAACACTGAAGCTTTCTTT	CSGMEGNTEAFF
.	.	TRBV6-5	TRBJ2-3	TGTGCCAGCAGTTACGCACCCGGCTCGGATACGCAGTATTTT	CASSYAPGSDTQYF
.	.	TRBV15	TRBJ2-5	TGTGCCACCAGCAGAGGACAGTTGGAGACCCAGTACTTC	CATSRGQLETQYF
.	.	TRBV28	TRBJ1-4	TGTGCCAGCAGGCCGGGGTACTTTGAAAAACTGTTTTTT	CASRPGYFEKLFF
many	.	TRBV6-1	TRBJ2-7	TGTGCCAGCAGTGAAAGGGGAGGCGAGCAGTACTTC	CASSERGGEQYF
many	.	TRBV6-5	TRBJ2-7	TGTGCCAGCAAGACTACAGGGAAAAGTTTCTACGAGCAGTACTTC	CASKTTGKSFYEQYF
many	TRBD2	TRBV6-1	TRBJ2-5	TGTGCCAGCAGCTCCGGGACTAGCGGGAGTCAGACCCAGTACTTC	CASSSGTSGSQTQYF
many	.	TRBV4-2	TRBJ1-2	TGTGCCAGCAGCCAAGATCCGCGGGGGGCAATTGGCTACACCTTC	CASSQDPRGAIGYTF
many	.	TRBV6-1	TRBJ2-7	TGTGCCAGCAACGAGGGGATAGGGCAGTACTTC	CASNEGIGQYF
many	TRBD1	TRBV18	TRBJ1-5	TGTGCCAGCTCACAGGGACAGGGGGTTATCTACAATCAGCCCCAGCATTTT	CASSQGQGVIYNQPQHF
many	.	TRBV3-1	TRBJ1-5	TGTGCCAGCAGCCAAGATAACAGGGAAAATCAGCCCCAGCATTTT	CASSQDNRENQPQHF
many	.	TRBV5-1	TRBJ2-5	TGCGCCAGCAGCTTGAGGGGCCAGGGAGAGACCCAGTACTTC	CASSLRGQGETQYF
many	.	TRBV10-3	TRBJ1-5	TGTGCCATCACCCAGGACCCGAGCAATCAGCCCCAGCATTTT	CAITQDPSNQPQHF
many	.	TRBV4-2	TRBJ1-1	TGTGCCGCCGCGAACCTTGGGCTGGCTTTCTTT	CAAANLGLAFF
many	TRBD1	TRBV6-1	TRBJ2-7	TGTGCCACCGCAGGACAGGGAACGGTGGAGCAGTACTTC	CATAGQGTVEQYF
many	TRBD2	TRBV6-5	TRBJ2-5	TGTGCCAGCAGTTCAACCCACTCCGGGACTAGCGGGGTGCGGGGGACCCAGTACTTC	CASSSTHSGTSGVRGTQYF
many	.	TRBV20-1	TRBJ2-5	TGCAGTGCTGGACAAATCCAAGAGACCCAGTACTTC	CSAGQIQETQYF
many	TRBD1	TRBV10-2	TRBJ2-7	TGCGCCAGCAGTGAGCCGGGACAGTTTAACGAGCAGTACTTC	CASSEPGQFNEQYF
.	TRBD1	TRBV11-3	TRBJ2-5	TGTGCCAGCAGCGTCGGGACAGAGAGACAAGAGACCCAGTACTTC	CASSVGTERQETQYF